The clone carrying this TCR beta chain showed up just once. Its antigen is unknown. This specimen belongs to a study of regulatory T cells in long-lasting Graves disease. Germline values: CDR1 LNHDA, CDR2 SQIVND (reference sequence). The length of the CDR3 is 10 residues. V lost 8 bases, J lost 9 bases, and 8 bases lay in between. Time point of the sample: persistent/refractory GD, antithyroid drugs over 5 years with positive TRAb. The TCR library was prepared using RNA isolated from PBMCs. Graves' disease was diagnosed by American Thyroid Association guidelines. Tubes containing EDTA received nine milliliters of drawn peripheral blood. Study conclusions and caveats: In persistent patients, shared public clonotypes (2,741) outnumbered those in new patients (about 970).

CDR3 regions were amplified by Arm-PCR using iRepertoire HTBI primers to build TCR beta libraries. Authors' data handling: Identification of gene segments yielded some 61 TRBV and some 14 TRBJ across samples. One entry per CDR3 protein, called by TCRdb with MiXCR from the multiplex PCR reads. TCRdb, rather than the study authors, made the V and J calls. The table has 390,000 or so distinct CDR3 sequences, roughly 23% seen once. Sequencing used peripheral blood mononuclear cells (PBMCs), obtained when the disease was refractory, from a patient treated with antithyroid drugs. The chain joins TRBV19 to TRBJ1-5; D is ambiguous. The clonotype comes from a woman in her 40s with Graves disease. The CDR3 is CASPHRPQHF. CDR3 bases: TGTGCCAGTCCTCATCGGCCCCAGCATTTT.